Listed below are T cell receptor beta chains from one sample, sequenced in a study of blood T cell repertoires in COVID-19. Method: immunoSEQ multiplex PCR; TCRdb's copy keeps in-frame clones and lacks some. There are approximately 86,000 clones in the sample; 89% occur only once, and approximately 9.3% lies in the top ten. Sequenced: peripheral blood. These receptors all come from a man aged 50-60 years with acute or convalescent COVID-19. The CDR3 runs from the conserved cysteine through the conserved F or W. D genes are given only for firm matches. Clone size is shown for a subset of rows, as once, few, many or a class of expanded clone.

V gene	J gene	clone size	D gene	CDR3 protein	CDR3 DNA
TRBV9	TRBJ1-3	-	TRBD1	CASSVTGQIAGNTIYF	TGTGCCAGCAGCGTGACGGGACAGATAGCTGGAAACACCATATATTTT
TRBV13	TRBJ2-7	-	-	CASSGGRGYEQYF	TGTGCCAGCTCGGGGGGCCGCGGGTACGAGCAGTACTTC
TRBV12-3/TRBV12-4	TRBJ1-5	-	-	CASSIDTNQPQHF	TGTGCCAGCAGTATAGACACCAATCAGCCCCAGCATTTT
TRBV18	TRBJ1-1	-	-	CASSPRTDANTEAFF	TGTGCCAGCTCCCCTAGGACAGACGCGAACACTGAAGCTTTCTTT
TRBV2	TRBJ1-2	-	-	CASSERVYGYTF	TGTGCCAGCAGTGAACGAGTCTATGGCTACACCTTC
TRBV5-1	TRBJ2-4	-	-	CASSLWAGQDEVQYF	TGCGCCAGCAGCTTGTGGGCAGGGCAGGACGAAGTTCAGTACTTC
TRBV7-9	TRBJ1-5	-	TRBD1	CASSPGTGDQPQHF	TGTGCCAGCAGCCCCGGGACAGGGGATCAGCCCCAGCATTTT
TRBV5-1	TRBJ2-5	-	-	CASSEDQETQYF	TGCGCCAGCAGCGAGGACCAAGAGACCCAGTACTTC
TRBV7-2	TRBJ2-3	-	TRBD2	CASSFRGGATDTQYF	TGTGCCAGCAGCTTCCGCGGGGGGGCGACAGATACGCAGTATTTT
TRBV9	TRBJ1-6	few	TRBD1	CASSAAGTENSPLHF	TGTGCCAGCAGCGCAGCCGGGACAGAGAATTCACCCCTCCACTTT
TRBV6-5	TRBJ1-2	-	TRBD1	CASSRTGHGYTF	TGTGCCAGCAGCAGGACAGGGCACGGCTACACCTTC
TRBV18	TRBJ2-3	-	TRBD2	CASSPRTSGGQDTQYF	TGTGCCAGCTCACCAAGGACTAGCGGGGGGCAGGATACGCAGTATTTT
TRBV12-5	TRBJ2-2	-	-	CASGPPTGNTGELFF	TGTGCTAGTGGTCCCCCCACAGGGAACACCGGGGAGCTGTTTTTT
TRBV20-1	TRBJ1-2	-	-	CSAEGNGYTF	TGCAGTGCCGAGGGAAATGGCTACACCTTC
TRBV18	TRBJ1-2	-	TRBD1	CASSLKSRDSDYGYTF	TGTGCCAGCTCACTAAAGAGTAGGGACAGCGACTATGGCTACACCTTC
TRBV4-1	TRBJ1-5	once	-	CASSQEGASNQPQHF	TGCGCCAGCAGCCAAGAGGGGGCAAGCAATCAGCCCCAGCATTTT
TRBV3-1/TRBV3-2	TRBJ2-7	-	-	CASSQRLTLSGEQYF	TGTGCCAGCAGCCAAAGACTAACCCTCTCTGGCGAGCAGTACTTC
TRBV4-1	TRBJ1-6	-	TRBD1	CASSQEGQAAVGSPLHF	TGCGCCAGCAGCCAAGAGGGACAGGCCGCAGTCGGTTCACCCCTCCACTTT
TRBV29-1	TRBJ1-1	-	-	CSVGTGMPGEAFF	TGCAGCGTTGGGACTGGTATGCCCGGGGAGGCTTTCTTT
TRBV10-3	TRBJ1-2	-	-	CAMGGGDYGYTF	TGTGCCATGGGAGGGGGAGACTATGGCTACACCTTC
TRBV7-2	TRBJ1-2	-	-	CASSLSGTGENYGYTF	TGTGCCAGCAGCTTATCGGGAACCGGGGAGAACTATGGCTACACCTTC
TRBV7-3	TRBJ2-1	-	TRBD1	CASRIQSQGTDIGEQFF	TGTGCCAGCAGAATCCAATCCCAGGGGACAGATATAGGTGAGCAGTTCTTC
TRBV7-8	TRBJ1-4	once	-	CASSYPGLGREKLFF	TGTGCCAGCAGCTACCCCGGGTTAGGGAGGGAAAAACTGTTTTTT
TRBV28	TRBJ1-1	-	-	CASSFFREAFF	TGTGCCAGCAGTTTCTTCAGGGAAGCTTTCTTT
TRBV12-5	TRBJ2-1	-	TRBD1	CASGLGTGGLGNEQFF	TGTGCTAGTGGTCTCGGGACAGGGGGTTTAGGCAATGAGCAGTTCTTC
TRBV4-1	TRBJ2-1	-	TRBD1	CASSPWTGSYNEQFF	TGCGCCAGCAGCCCTTGGACAGGGTCCTACAATGAGCAGTTCTTC
TRBV29-1	TRBJ1-2	-	TRBD1	CSVEAHTGGGYTF	TGCAGCGTTGAAGCCCATACAGGGGGAGGCTACACCTTC
TRBV30	TRBJ1-6	-	-	CAWRGWDINSPLHF	TGTGCCTGGAGAGGTTGGGACATAAATTCACCCCTCCACTTT
TRBV5-5	TRBJ1-1	-	-	CASSRGGEPEAFF	TGTGCCAGCAGCCGAGGGGGGGAACCTGAAGCTTTCTTT
TRBV9	TRBJ1-6	-	-	CASSLGTGSSYNSPLHF	TGTGCCAGCAGCTTAGGGACCGGGAGCTCCTATAATTCACCCCTCCACTTT
TRBV7-8	TRBJ1-1	-	-	CASGGGVRTEAFF	TGTGCCAGCGGGGGAGGGGTGAGGACTGAAGCTTTCTTT
TRBV2	TRBJ1-2	once	TRBD1	CATATGTYGYTF	TGTGCCACCGCGACAGGGACCTATGGCTACACCTTC
TRBV19	TRBJ1-5	-	TRBD1	CASRQGEQPQHF	TGTGCCAGTAGACAGGGGGAACAGCCCCAGCATTTT
TRBV21-1	TRBJ1-2	-	-	CASTLRGEANYGYTF	TGTGCCAGCACCTTAAGGGGTGAAGCTAACTATGGCTACACCTTC
TRBV5-1	TRBJ1-5	-	-	CASSRDSNSNQPQHF	TGCGCCAGCAGCCGGGACTCAAATAGCAATCAGCCCCAGCATTTT
TRBV3-1/TRBV3-2	TRBJ1-2	-	TRBD1	CASSPGTGYGYTF	TGTGCCAGCAGCCCCGGGACAGGGTATGGCTACACCTTC
TRBV3-1/TRBV3-2	TRBJ2-5	once	TRBD1	CASSPDRGETQYF	TGTGCCAGCAGCCCCGACAGGGGGGAGACCCAGTACTTC
TRBV4-1	TRBJ2-2	once	-	CASSREGTPYTGELFF	TGCGCCAGCAGTCGGGAAGGGACACCATACACCGGGGAGCTGTTTTTT
TRBV19	TRBJ1-5	-	TRBD1	CASSTHSGGRQGAYSNQPQHF	TGTGCCAGTAGTACACATAGCGGCGGAAGGCAGGGGGCGTATAGCAATCAGCCCCAGCATTTT
TRBV7-3	TRBJ1-1	-	TRBD1	CASSATDRAEAFF	TGTGCCAGCAGCGCGACGGACAGGGCCGAAGCTTTCTTT
TRBV7-2	TRBJ1-3	-	TRBD1	CASSQGQGYTIYF	TGTGCCAGCAGCCAAGGACAGGGGTACACCATATATTTT
TRBV12-3/TRBV12-4	TRBJ1-1	-	-	CASGFTGREAFF	TGTGCCAGCGGATTTACAGGGCGTGAAGCTTTCTTT
TRBV18	TRBJ2-1	-	TRBD1	CASSQGQGLTDEQFF	TGTGCCAGCTCACAGGGACAGGGTTTAACTGATGAGCAGTTCTTC
TRBV19	TRBJ2-1	-	TRBD1	CASRDRGGAGSYNEQFF	TGTGCCAGTAGGGACAGGGGAGGAGCGGGGTCCTACAATGAGCAGTTCTTC
TRBV6-5	TRBJ1-5	-	TRBD1	CASRSTGGDQPQHF	TGTGCCAGCAGGTCGACAGGGGGCGATCAGCCCCAGCATTTT
TRBV5-5	TRBJ1-1	-	-	CASSAGVAEAFF	TGTGCCAGCAGCGCAGGGGTGGCTGAAGCTTTCTTT
TRBV3-1/TRBV3-2	TRBJ2-1	-	-	CASSQEARNEQFF	TGTGCCAGCAGCCAAGAGGCGAGGAATGAGCAGTTCTTC
TRBV15	TRBJ1-2	-	-	CATSRALTGNGGYTF	TGTGCCACCAGCAGAGCCTTAACAGGGAACGGTGGCTACACCTTC
TRBV7-3	TRBJ2-1	-	-	CASSLTSYNEQFF	TGTGCCAGCAGCTTGACTTCCTACAATGAGCAGTTCTTC
TRBV29-1	TRBJ2-1	-	-	CSVENVDEQFF	TGCAGCGTTGAAAATGTAGATGAGCAGTTCTTC
TRBV9	TRBJ2-3	-	-	CASTPGGTRELDTQYF	TGTGCCAGCACTCCTGGGGGGACCAGAGAGCTAGATACGCAGTATTTT